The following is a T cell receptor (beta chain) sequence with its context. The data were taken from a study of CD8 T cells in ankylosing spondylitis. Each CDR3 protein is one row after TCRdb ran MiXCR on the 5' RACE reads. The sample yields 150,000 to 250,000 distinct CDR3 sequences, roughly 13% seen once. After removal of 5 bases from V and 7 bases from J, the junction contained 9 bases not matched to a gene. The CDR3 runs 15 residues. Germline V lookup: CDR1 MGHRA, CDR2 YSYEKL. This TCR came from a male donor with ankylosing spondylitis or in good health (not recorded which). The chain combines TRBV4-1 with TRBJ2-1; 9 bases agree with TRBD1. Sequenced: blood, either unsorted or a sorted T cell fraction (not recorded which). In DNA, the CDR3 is TGCGCCAGCAGCGACCCCGGGACAGGGAAGAATGAGCAGTTCTTC. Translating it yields CASSDPGTGKNEQFF.